These 13 T cell receptor beta chains share one sample of origin, sequenced in a study of cytomegalovirus exposure and HLA in healthy donors. Repertoires were generated with immunoSEQ multiplex PCR, while TCRdb's copy carries only in-frame clones and drops some. The sample lists 140,000 to 150,000 clones, 80% to 95% occurring once. The specimen was PBMCs. The receptors here all came from a man aged 18 to 35 in good health and CMV-seronegative.

The CDR3 coding sequence is TGTGCCAGCAGCTTTTCCCGAGCCGATGAGCAGTTCTTC. It yields the protein CASSFSRADEQFF. The chain carries TRBV13 and TRBJ2-1; D remains unclear. Trimming removed 3 bases from V and 8 bases from J, with 11 bases in between. Germline V gene lookup returns CDR1 PRHDT and CDR2 FYEKMQ (reference sequence). The CDR3 has 13 amino acids.

V usage is TRBV9 and J usage is TRBJ2-3; D is undetermined. Trimming removed 5 bases at V and 0 bases at J, with 7 bases between. This CDR3 spans 13 amino acids. Looked up from germline, CDR1 is SGDLS and CDR2 is YYNGEE. The CDR3 DNA is TGTGCCAGCAGTGTGACTAGCACAGATACGCAGTATTTT. Protein product: CASSVTSTDTQYF.

The V and J genes are TRBV6-1 and TRBJ1-2; 9 nucleotides match TRBD1. The CDR3 is made up of 15 amino acids. Germline V gene data show CDR1 as MNHNS and CDR2 as SASEGT. The V gene end was trimmed by 4 bases and the J gene end by 4 bases; junction bases not matched to a gene: 7. The CDR3 spells CASSGGTGSGYGYTF. In DNA form, the CDR3 reads TGTGCCAGCAGTGGTGGGACAGGGTCGGGCTATGGCTACACCTTC.

The V call is TRBV5-1, the J call TRBJ2-3; TRBD2 matches at 7 bases. CDR1 and CDR2 (germline): SGHRS, YFSETQ. V lost 6 bases to trimming and J lost 4 bases; unmatched junction nucleotides: 11. The CDR3 is 15 residues long. The CDR3 DNA follows: TGCGCCAGCAAAAGGATTGGCGGGAGTGCAGATACGCAGTATTTT. Its protein product is CASKRIGGSADTQYF.

The V and J genes are TRBV6-5 and TRBJ2-7; 8 bases agree with TRBD2. Unmatched junction bases numbered 8, after V lost 7 bases and J lost 9 bases. This CDR3 spans 12 amino acids. CDR1 and CDR2 from the germline V gene are MNHEY and SVGAGI. The DNA for the CDR3 is TGTGCCAGCACCCCGGGGAGCGGGGGGCAGTACTTC. Translating it yields CASTPGSGGQYF.

The J gene is TRBJ2-5, the V gene TRBV6-5, with 12 bases matching TRBD1. Per germline, CDR1 MNHEY and CDR2 SVGAGI. The CDR3 extends over 16 amino acids. The trim removed 3 bases at V and 4 bases at J, leaving 6 bases unmatched. CDR3 sequence reads: CASSYLGTGGVETQYF. CDR3 nucleotides: TGTGCCAGCAGTTATTTAGGGACAGGGGGCGTAGAGACCCAGTACTTC.

This clone occurred a few times. The rearrangement uses TRBV5-1 and TRBJ1-2, with D possibly matching TRBD1 (5 bases). The CDR3 totals 14 residues. Per the germline V gene, CDR1 is SGHRS and CDR2 is YFSETQ. V was pared by 0 bases and J by 3 bases, with 9 bases between. The CDR3 protein is CASSLVGEDYGYTF. Written as DNA, the CDR3 is TGCGCCAGCAGCTTGGTAGGGGAGGACTATGGCTACACCTTC.

The rearrangement joins TRBV11-2 to TRBJ2-3; no definite D call. From germline, CDR1 is SGHAT and CDR2 FQNNGV. V lost 4 bases, J lost 3 bases, and 14 bases lay in between. This CDR3 comprises 15 residues. The CDR3 sequence: CASSSFRPRTDTQYF. The CDR3 region has the DNA TGTGCCAGCAGCTCATTCCGTCCGCGGACAGATACGCAGTATTTT.

The chain couples TRBV5-6 to TRBJ1-2, with D hard to call. Germline V gives CDR1 SGHDT, CDR2 YYEEEE. V lost 2 bases and J lost 3, with 11 bases in between. CDR3 length equals 14 residues. CDR3 residues: CASSFGELDYGYTF. In DNA form, the CDR3 reads TGTGCCAGCAGCTTCGGGGAACTTGACTATGGCTACACCTTC.

In the case of this clone: The sample has other DNA sequences that encode this CDR3 too. The chain uses TRBV11-3 and TRBJ1-1; a weak D match, TRBD1 (5 bases). The V and J ends lost 4 bases and 4 bases respectively, with 7 bases between them. Germline V lookup: CDR1 SGHNT, CDR2 YENEEA. The CDR3 sequence is 12 residues long. CDR3 residues: CASSSRGTEAFF. As DNA, the CDR3 is TGTGCCAGCAGCTCAAGGGGCACTGAAGCTTTCTTT. Supplemented by reference TRBV11-3 and TRBJ1-1, the full variable domain reads EAGVVQSPRYKIIEKKQPVAFWCNPISGHNTLYWYLQNLGQGPELLIRYENEEAVDDSQLPKDRFSAERLKGVDSTLKIQPAELGDSAVYLCASSSRGTEAFFGQGTRLTVV.

The chain is built from TRBV7-7 and TRBJ2-6; D call uncertain. The CDR3 extends over 12 amino acids. The germline V gene encodes CDR1 SSHAT and CDR2 FNYEAQ (reference sequence). Trimming took 9 bases from V and 4 from J, leaving 7 bases between them. CDR3 region: CARLPGANVLTF. CDR3 sequence (DNA): TGTGCCAGACTGCCCGGGGCCAACGTCCTGACTTTC.

The chain uses TRBV30 and TRBJ1-4; 7 nucleotides match TRBD1. V gave up 0 bases and J gave up 4 bases; unmatched junction bases: 20. The germline V gene has CDR1 GTSNPN and CDR2 SVGIG (reference sequence). The CDR3 length is 20 residues. Here the CDR3 DNA reads TGTGCCTGGAGTGTCGCCAAACGGGGACAGCTCAAGAAGGGTAATGAAAAACTGTTTTTT. As protein: CAWSVAKRGQLKKGNEKLFF.

This rearrangement joins TRBV7-3 to TRBJ1-2, with 10 bases that match TRBD1. The germline gives CDR1 SGHTA, CDR2 FQGTGA. V was clipped by 5 bases and J by 7 bases; unmatched bases: 10. CDR3 size: 15 residues. CDR3 coding DNA: TGTGCCAGCAGCCCCGGGGACAGGGGCTCGGGTGGCTACACCTTC. Protein sequence: CASSPGDRGSGGYTF.